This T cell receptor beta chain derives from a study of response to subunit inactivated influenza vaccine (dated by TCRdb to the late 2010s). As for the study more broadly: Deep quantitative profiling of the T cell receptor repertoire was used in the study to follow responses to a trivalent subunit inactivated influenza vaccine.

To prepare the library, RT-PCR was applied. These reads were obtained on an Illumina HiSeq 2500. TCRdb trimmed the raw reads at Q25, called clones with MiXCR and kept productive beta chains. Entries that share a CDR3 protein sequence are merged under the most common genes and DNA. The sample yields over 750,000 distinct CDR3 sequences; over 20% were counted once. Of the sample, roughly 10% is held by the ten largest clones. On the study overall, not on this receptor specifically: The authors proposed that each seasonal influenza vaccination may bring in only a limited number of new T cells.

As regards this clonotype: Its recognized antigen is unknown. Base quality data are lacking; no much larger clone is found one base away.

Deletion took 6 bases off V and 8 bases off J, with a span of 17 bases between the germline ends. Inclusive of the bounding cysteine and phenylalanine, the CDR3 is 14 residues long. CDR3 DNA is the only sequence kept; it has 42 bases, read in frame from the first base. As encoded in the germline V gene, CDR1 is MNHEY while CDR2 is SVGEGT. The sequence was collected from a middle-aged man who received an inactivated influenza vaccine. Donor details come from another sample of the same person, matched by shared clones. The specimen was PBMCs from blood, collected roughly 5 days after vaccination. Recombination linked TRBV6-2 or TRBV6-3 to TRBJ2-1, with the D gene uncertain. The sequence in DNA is TGTGCCAGCAGGCCAAGGACCCCCTGGGATGAGCAGTTCTTC. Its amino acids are CASRPRTPWDEQFF.